Presented here are 2 T cell receptor beta chains from one specimen sequenced in a study of T cells after yellow fever vaccination (dated by TCRdb to the late 2010s). The library was generated by 5' RACE. Sequenced using an Illumina NovaSeq 6000. The raw public data were reprocessed by TCRdb itself: fastp quality trimming at Q25, MiXCR clonotype calling, in-frame beta chains only. Every entry covers one CDR3 protein and lists the most common genes and DNA from its rows. The sample table shows 400,000 or so distinct CDR3 sequences, and about 19% are seen once. The top ten clones comprise over 15% of the sample. The treatment or condition label, read with the paper, signifies: live attenuated yellow fever vaccine strain. This specimen consisted of PBMCs, obtained before the yellow fever booster vaccination. All receptors come from a man aged 18 to 35 who received the YFV17D yellow fever vaccine.

The rearrangement joins TRBV6-6 to TRBJ1-6; possible D gene TRBD1, 5 bases. The CDR3 is 15 residues long. Trimming removed 0 bases at V and 8 bases at J, with 11 bases between. CDR1 is MNHNY, CDR2 SVGAGI, per germline (reference sequence). The CDR3 DNA sequence: TGTGCCAGCAGTTACTCCAGGGCTCTCGATTCACCCCTCCACTTT. Translation gives CASSYSRALDSPLHF.

The chain recombines TRBV7-2 with TRBJ1-2, with D perhaps matching TRBD1 (6 bases). V lost 4 bases, J lost 5 bases, and 14 bases lay in between. The CDR3 runs to 14 residues. Per germline, CDR1 SGHTA and CDR2 FQGNSA. CDR3: CASSSREGGYGYTF. CDR3 nucleotides: TGTGCCAGCAGCTCTCGAGAGGGGGGGTATGGCTACACCTTC.